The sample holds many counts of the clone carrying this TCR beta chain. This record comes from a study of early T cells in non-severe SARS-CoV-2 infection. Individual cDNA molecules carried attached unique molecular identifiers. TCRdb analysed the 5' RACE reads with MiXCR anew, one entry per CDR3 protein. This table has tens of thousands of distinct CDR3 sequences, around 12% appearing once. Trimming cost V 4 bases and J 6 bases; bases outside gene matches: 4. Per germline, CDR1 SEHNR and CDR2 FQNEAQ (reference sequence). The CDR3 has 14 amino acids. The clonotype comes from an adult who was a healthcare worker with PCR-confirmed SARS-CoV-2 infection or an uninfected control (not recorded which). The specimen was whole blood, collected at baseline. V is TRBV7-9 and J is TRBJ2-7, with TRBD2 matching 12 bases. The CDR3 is CASSSTSGGTEQYF. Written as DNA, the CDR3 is TGTGCCAGCAGCTCAACTAGCGGGGGGACCGAGCAGTACTTC.